This T cell receptor beta chain originates from a study of T cells in Graves' hyperthyroidism and ophthalmopathy. Whole-study findings and limits: A model of 13 V-J pairs discriminated ophthalmopathy from stable hyperthyroidism. Among thyroid clonotypes expanded above 0.001, most also appeared in blood.

With respect to this clonotype: Its antigen remains unknown.

The V and J ends lost 3 bases and 9 bases respectively, with 20 bases between them. This CDR3 has 15 amino acids. Regions amplified from RNA transcripts were the TCR beta CDR3 regions. The primer set for the first-round RT-PCR of the TCR CDR3 was HTBI. MiXCR, run by TCRdb on the multiplex PCR reads, gives a single entry per CDR3 protein. Counted here are hundreds of thousands of distinct CDR3 sequences, around 39% occurring once; the ten biggest clones make up roughly 8.3%. Not enrolled were patients with uncontrolled infection, other autoimmune disease, pregnancy or lactation. Clinicians diagnosed patients from clinical symptoms, serum thyroxine and TRAb, thyroid ultrasound and orbital computed tomography.

J is TRBJ2-5 and V is TRBV12-3 or TRBV12-4, with D perhaps TRBD2 (6 bases). The sample comprised blood. This receptor was identified in a man aged 18 to 29 with Graves' hyperthyroidism. The DNA of the CDR3 is TGTGCCAGCAGTTTGGGAGGAGGGGACCCCCTGCCCCAGTACTTC. Its translation: CASSLGGGDPLPQYF.